A single sample gave rise to the 17 T cell receptor beta chains below, sequenced in a study of T cell repertoires in cytomegalovirus infection. TCRdb reprocessed the reads via MiXCR and lists one record per CDR3 protein. The table has fewer than 900,000 distinct CDR3 sequences, about 29% seen once. For these TCRs, the target antigens are not known. The sample in question was cultured CD8+ T cells from PBMCs, obtained from culture after CMV antigen stimulation. These receptors were collected from a human donor in good health (CMV status not recorded). Some clones in this sample may be carry-over from other donors' samples.

The chain recombines TRBV19 with TRBJ1-1, with 8 positions matching TRBD1. Losses at the gene ends were 3 bases for V and 5 bases for J; bases not matched to a gene: 5. This CDR3 region has 14 residues. Germline V gene lookup returns CDR1 LNHDA and CDR2 SQIVND (reference sequence). CDR3 sequence (DNA): TGTGCCAGTAGTATCCAGGGGGCTGGGACTGAAGCTTTCTTT. This translates into CASSIQGAGTEAFF.

This clonotype was counted between two and nine times. The V call is TRBV15, the J call TRBJ1-5; a weak D match, TRBD1 (6 bases). V was shortened by 0 bases and J by 5 bases, with 11 bases between the two germline ends. Germline V gene lookup returns CDR1 LNHNV and CDR2 YYDKDF (reference sequence). The CDR3 is 15 amino acids. CDR3 residues: CATSRDWGAYQPQHF. The CDR3 DNA reads as TGTGCCACCAGCAGAGATTGGGGGGCCTATCAGCCCCAGCATTTT.

The rearrangement uses TRBV11-2 and TRBJ2-3; D not certain. This CDR3 is built from 14 residues. CDR1 and CDR2 (germline): SGHAT, FQNNGV. The V gene lost 3 bases and the J gene lost 4 bases, with 11 bases spanning the gap. The DNA of the CDR3 is TGTGCCAGCAGCTTGCTATTTCTGGCAGATACGCAGTATTTT. Translation: CASSLLFLADTQYF. Full variable domain (remainder filled in from reference TRBV11-2 and TRBJ2-3): EAGVAQSPRYKIIEKRQSVAFWCNPISGHATLYWYQQILGQGPKLLIQFQNNGVVDDSQLPKDRFSAERLKGVDSTLKIQPAKLEDSAVYLCASSLLFLADTQYFGPGTRLTVL.

The genes are TRBV10-3 and TRBJ1-1; 10 nucleotides match TRBD1. The CDR3 covers 20 residues. Trimming removed 6 bases from V and 0 bases from J; junction bases left unmatched: 19. CDR1 and CDR2 (germline): ENHRY, SYGVKD. CDR3 in amino acids: CAIRVNPLGQGGAMNTEAFF. In DNA, the CDR3 is TGTGCCATCAGAGTTAATCCCCTAGGACAGGGGGGGGCCATGAACACTGAAGCTTTCTTT.

J is TRBJ1-4 and V is TRBV7-8; D perhaps matches TRBD1 (6 bases). This CDR3 is 14 amino acids long. V was pared by 5 bases and J by 4 bases, with 11 bases between. CDR1 SGHVS and CDR2 FQNEAQ come from the germline V gene. The CDR3 here is CASSPQGNNEKLFF. CDR3 coding DNA: TGTGCCAGCAGCCCTCAGGGGAATAATGAAAAACTGTTTTTT. Based on the CDR3 plus reference TRBV7-8 and TRBJ1-4, the full variable domain is GAGVSQSPRYKVAKRGQDVALRCDPISGHVSLFWYQQALGQGPEFLTYFQNEAQLDKSGLPSDRFFAERPEGSVSTLKIQRTQQEDSAVYLCASSPQGNNEKLFFGSGTQLSVL.

This clonotype has a single count. Compared with germline, one end of the junction differs, possibly owing to a read error. This sequence joins TRBV6-2 or TRBV6-3 and TRBJ1-5; D is uncertain. Germline loops: CDR1 MNHEY, CDR2 SVGEGT. The CDR3 has 17 amino acids. CDR3 loop: CASRKMAGSDSIQPQHF. In DNA, the CDR3 is TGTGCCAGCAGAAAGATGGCAGGATCGGATAGCATTCAGCCCCAGCATTTT.

V and J are TRBV7-2 and TRBJ1-5, with TRBD1 matching over 7 bases. The CDR3 is made up of 16 amino acids. CDR1 is SGHTA, CDR2 FQGNSA, per germline. Germline trimming cut 4 bases from V and 3 bases from J; bases unmatched to any gene: 9. The CDR3 DNA follows: TGTGCCAGCAGCTCCGCCCGACAGGGAGTCAATCAGCCCCAGCATTTT. The encoded protein is CASSSARQGVNQPQHF.

The chain combines TRBV10-3 with TRBJ1-2; perhaps TRBD1 as D (5 bases). The V end lost 7 bases, the J end lost 3 bases, and 21 bases lay between the germline ends. This CDR3 has 16 amino acids. CDR1 is ENHRY and CDR2 is SYGVKD in the germline V gene. The CDR3 is CAIKGRGHLAHYGYTF. CDR3 coding DNA: TGTGCCATCAAAGGTCGAGGACACCTTGCCCACTATGGCTACACCTTC.

As DNA, the CDR3 is TGTGCCAGCAGCTTTAGGGGGGACGTGACGGCTTTCTTT. This translates into CASSFRGDVTAFF. The chain links TRBV11-2 to TRBJ1-1; D perhaps matches TRBD1 (6 bases). CDR3 length: 13 residues. The ends were cut back, 3 bases at V and 11 bases at J, with 16 bases in the middle. CDR1 SGHAT and CDR2 FQNNGV come from the germline V gene.

The gene calls are TRBV11-2 and TRBJ2-5; TRBD1 matches at 9 bases. This CDR3 is built from 12 residues. Germline V gene lookup returns CDR1 SGHAT and CDR2 FQNNGV. Trimming cost V 5 bases and J 7 bases; bases outside gene matches: 2. The CDR3 DNA sequence: TGTGCCAGCAGCCAGACAGGGGGGACCCAGTACTTC. This codes for CASSQTGGTQYF. Complete variable domain (other parts from reference TRBV11-2 and TRBJ2-5): EAGVAQSPRYKIIEKRQSVAFWCNPISGHATLYWYQQILGQGPKLLIQFQNNGVVDDSQLPKDRFSAERLKGVDSTLKIQPAKLEDSAVYLCASSQTGGTQYFGPGTRLLVL.

The CDR3 nucleotides are TGTGCCAGCAGCTTACGTGACAGGGGCTGGGTATACGAGCAGTACGTC. Amino acid sequence: CASSLRDRGWVYEQYV. The rearrangement uses TRBV5-8 and TRBJ2-7, with 8 bases matching TRBD1. Germline assignment: CDR1 SGHTS and CDR2 YDEGEE. Trimming at V came to 2 bases and at J to 4 bases, leaving 11 bases not matched to a gene. This CDR3 is 16 amino acids long.

The chain has TRBV27 and TRBJ1-5; D is unclear. The CDR3 length is 16 residues. CDR1 and CDR2 from the germline V gene are MNHEY and SMNVEV (reference sequence). The V end was cut by 1 base, the J end by 0 bases, with 10 bases between. CDR3 sequence: CASSLWASDSNQPQHF. In DNA, the CDR3 is TGTGCCAGCAGTTTATGGGCCTCGGATAGCAATCAGCCCCAGCATTTT.

The chain couples TRBV2 to TRBJ1-4, with D hard to call. The CDR3 contains 15 residues. Trimming removed 1 base at V and 4 bases at J, with 10 bases between. The germline CDR1 and CDR2 sequences are SNHLY and FYNNEI. CDR3 protein: CASSEVGLSNEKLFF. The CDR3 bases are TGTGCCAGCAGTGAAGTGGGTCTTAGTAATGAAAAACTGTTTTTT.

In this sample, this clonotype turned up a few times. The chain is built from TRBV12-3 or TRBV12-4 and TRBJ1-3; D call uncertain. The V and J ends lost 0 bases and 4 bases respectively, with 16 bases between them. The CDR3 extends over 17 amino acids. The DNA of the CDR3 is TGTGCCAGCAGTTTAGCGGGAAGGGTATTCGCGGGAAACACCATATATTTT. It specifies CASSLAGRVFAGNTIYF.

This clonotype turned up a few times. This sequence joins TRBV7-2 and TRBJ2-3, with D possibly being TRBD2 (6 bases). Trimming removed 5 bases from V and 0 bases from J, with 12 bases in between. CDR3 length: 15 residues. From germline, CDR1 is SGHTA and CDR2 FQGNSA. This CDR3 is CASSREYSSTDTQYF. The CDR3 nucleotides read TGTGCCAGCAGCCGGGAGTACTCTAGCACAGATACGCAGTATTTT. Variable domain in full (rest from reference TRBV7-2 and TRBJ2-3): GAGVSQSPSNKVTEKGKDVELRCDPISGHTALYWYRQSLGQGLEFLIYFQGNSAPDKSGLPSDRFSAERTGGSVSTLTIQRTQQEDSAVYLCASSREYSSTDTQYFGPGTRLTVL.

The chain links TRBV11-2 to TRBJ2-1; 13 bases agree with TRBD2. The CDR3 totals 16 residues. Trimming took 3 bases from V and 8 from J; bases not matched to a gene: 7. Per germline, CDR1 SGHAT and CDR2 FQNNGV. Here the CDR3 DNA reads TGTGCCAGCAGCTTTTGGACTAGCGGGGGAATACATGAGCAGTTCTTC. Translating gives CASSFWTSGGIHEQFF.

The rearrangement uses TRBV19 and TRBJ2-7; TRBD1 might be the D (6 bases). Trimming took 7 bases from V and 4 from J, leaving 26 bases between them. Germline values: CDR1 LNHDA, CDR2 SQIVND (reference sequence). This CDR3 has 17 residues. CDR3 in amino acids: CASTQGKPGHSAYEQYF. In DNA form, the CDR3 reads TGTGCCAGTACCCAAGGGAAACCGGGACATAGTGCGTACGAGCAGTACTTC. The full variable domain, completed using reference TRBV19 and TRBJ2-7, is DGGITQSPKYLFRKEGQNVTLSCEQNLNHDAMYWYRQDPGQGLRLIYYSQIVNDFQKGDIAEGYSVSREKKESFPLTVTSAQKNPTAFYLCASTQGKPGHSAYEQYFGPGTRLTVT.